This is a list of T cell receptor beta chains from one sample in a study of OX40 agonist ivuxolimab in advanced cancers. Sequencing used immunoSEQ multiplex PCR; TCRdb keeps in-frame clones, though not all of them. This table has some 61,000 clones, around 90% appearing once. Source: CD4+ or CD8+ T cells sorted from blood, taken in a trial of the OX40 agonist ivuxolimab. These receptors all come from an adult with an advanced solid tumor such as melanoma, head and neck, liver or kidney cancer. Each CDR3 is given with its conserved first and last residue. Each record gives: D gene, CDR3 length, V gene, J gene, clone size, CDR3 DNA, CDR3 protein. A D gene is named only where the DNA matches it firmly. Not every row has a clone size; where given, it reads once, few, many or a size class.

D: TRBD1
length: 17
V: TRBV5-8
J: TRBJ1-4
size: -
DNA: TGTGCCAGCAGCTTGTTCCGTGGGACAGGGGGGGATGAAAAACTGTTTTTT
CDR3: CASSLFRGTGGDEKLFF

D: -
length: 15
V: TRBV27
J: TRBJ1-1
size: -
DNA: TGTGCCAGCAGTTTATACCCTCGGGGGGGCACTGAAGCTTTCTTT
CDR3: CASSLYPRGGTEAFF

D: TRBD1
length: 13
V: TRBV19
J: TRBJ1-5
size: -
DNA: TGTGCCAGTAATGGACAGGGCAATCAGCCCCAGCATTTT
CDR3: CASNGQGNQPQHF

D: TRBD2
length: 15
V: TRBV2
J: TRBJ2-1
size: few
DNA: TGTGCCAGCAGTGAGGATAGCGGGGGCCGACAAGAGCAGTTCTTC
CDR3: CASSEDSGGRQEQFF

D: -
length: 14
V: TRBV5-1
J: TRBJ1-6
size: -
DNA: TGCGCCAGCAGCTTGGACAAGAGGAATTCACCCCTCCACTTT
CDR3: CASSLDKRNSPLHF

D: -
length: 17
V: TRBV28
J: TRBJ2-2
size: -
DNA: TGTGCCAGCAGTTTTGGCCGATGGGGGACGAACACCGGGGAGCTGTTTTTT
CDR3: CASSFGRWGTNTGELFF

D: TRBD1
length: 15
V: TRBV7-3
J: TRBJ2-1
size: -
DNA: TGTGCCAGCAGCCCAGGACAGGGGAGTGTAGATGAGCAGTTCTTC
CDR3: CASSPGQGSVDEQFF

D: TRBD2
length: 15
V: TRBV6-1
J: TRBJ2-1
size: -
DNA: TGTGCCAGCAGCCGAGGGCGGGGGATTTACAATGAGCAGTTCTTC
CDR3: CASSRGRGIYNEQFF

D: TRBD1
length: 17
V: TRBV5-4
J: TRBJ2-3
size: -
DNA: TGTGCCAGCAGCCCAATCGATTCGACAGGGCTCACAGATACGCAGTATTTT
CDR3: CASSPIDSTGLTDTQYF

D: -
length: 12
V: TRBV7-9
J: TRBJ2-5
size: -
DNA: TGTGCCAGCAGCTTTACCCAAGAGACCCAGTACTTC
CDR3: CASSFTQETQYF

D: -
length: 12
V: TRBV12-5
J: TRBJ1-1
size: -
DNA: TGTGCTAGTGGCCAAGCAAACACTGAAGCTTTCTTT
CDR3: CASGQANTEAFF

D: -
length: 12
V: TRBV5-1
J: TRBJ2-3
size: -
DNA: TGCGCCAGCAGCCCCGAGGGAGATACGCAGTATTTT
CDR3: CASSPEGDTQYF

D: TRBD1
length: 19
V: TRBV11-2
J: TRBJ2-3
size: -
DNA: TGTGCCAGCAGCTCTTATAGGCCCCTACAGGGGACGAGGACAGATACGCAGTATTTT
CDR3: CASSSYRPLQGTRTDTQYF

D: -
length: 13
V: TRBV6-5
J: TRBJ2-2
size: -
DNA: TGTGCCAGCAGATTAAGCGGAGGGGGGGAGCTGTTTTTT
CDR3: CASRLSGGGELFF

D: -
length: 13
V: TRBV7-8
J: TRBJ1-2
size: -
DNA: TGTGCCAGCAGCTTAGAGGGTCCCCATGGCTACACCTTC
CDR3: CASSLEGPHGYTF

D: -
length: 15
V: TRBV28
J: TRBJ1-5
size: -
DNA: TGTGCCAGCAATCGCCAGAGTACATTCAATCAGCCCCAGCATTTT
CDR3: CASNRQSTFNQPQHF

D: -
length: 12
V: TRBV6-1
J: TRBJ2-7
size: -
DNA: TGTGCCAGCAGTGAATCGGCCTCCCCGGGGTACTTC
CDR3: CASSESASPGYF

D: -
length: 14
V: TRBV5-8
J: TRBJ2-7
size: -
DNA: TGTGCCAGCAGCTTTGTAGGCGGTCCCTACGAGCAGTACTTC
CDR3: CASSFVGGPYEQYF

D: TRBD1
length: 16
V: TRBV5-6
J: TRBJ2-3
size: -
DNA: TGTGCCAGCAGCTTACTTGGACAGGGGGCAACTGATACGCAGTATTTT
CDR3: CASSLLGQGATDTQYF

D: -
length: 15
V: TRBV4-1
J: TRBJ2-2
size: -
DNA: TGCGCCAGCGGCCCCGGGACAACGAACACCGGGGAGCTGTTTTTT
CDR3: CASGPGTTNTGELFF

D: -
length: 14
V: TRBV19
J: TRBJ2-3
size: -
DNA: TGTGCCAGTAGTACCGCCTGGGGTGGAGATACGCAGTATTTT
CDR3: CASSTAWGGDTQYF

D: -
length: 14
V: TRBV5-1
J: TRBJ1-6
size: once
DNA: TGCGCCAGCAGCTTGGAACCAGGGAATTCACCCCTCCACTTT
CDR3: CASSLEPGNSPLHF

D: -
length: 15
V: TRBV18
J: TRBJ1-1
size: -
DNA: TGTGCCAGCTCACCACCCTTAACAGGAGACACTGAAGCTTTCTTT
CDR3: CASSPPLTGDTEAFF

D: -
length: 17
V: TRBV30
J: TRBJ1-5
size: once
DNA: TGTGCCTGGAGTAAAGGGAGGTTGGGGGATAGCAATCAGCCCCAGCATTTT
CDR3: CAWSKGRLGDSNQPQHF

D: TRBD2
length: 17
V: TRBV7-9
J: TRBJ2-1
size: -
DNA: TGTGCCAGCAGCCGGGTGGCTAGCGGGACCACCTACAATGAGCAGTTCTTC
CDR3: CASSRVASGTTYNEQFF

D: -
length: 15
V: TRBV19
J: TRBJ1-2
size: -
DNA: TGTGCCAGTAGTGTCTCCAGGGATTCTAACTATGGCTACACCTTC
CDR3: CASSVSRDSNYGYTF

D: -
length: 12
V: TRBV7-9
J: TRBJ2-3
size: -
DNA: TGTGCCAGCAGTCCCACCGCAGATACGCAGTATTTT
CDR3: CASSPTADTQYF

D: TRBD2
length: 16
V: TRBV19
J: TRBJ2-1
size: -
DNA: TGTGCCAGTAGTATAGGTCTAGCGGGGGGGGCCAATGAGCAGTTCTTC
CDR3: CASSIGLAGGANEQFF

D: TRBD1
length: 16
V: TRBV5-1
J: TRBJ1-3
size: -
DNA: TGCGCCAGCAGCTCGGAGACAGGGAGCTCTGGAAACACCATATATTTT
CDR3: CASSSETGSSGNTIYF

D: TRBD2
length: 15
V: TRBV14
J: TRBJ2-7
size: -
DNA: TGTGCCAGCAGCTTCGGACTAGCGGGCCCTTACGAGCAGTACTTC
CDR3: CASSFGLAGPYEQYF

D: -
length: 13
V: TRBV9
J: TRBJ2-5
size: -
DNA: TGTGCCAGCAGCGGGCCGGGACGGGAGACCCAGTACTTC
CDR3: CASSGPGRETQYF

D: TRBD1
length: 13
V: TRBV18
J: TRBJ1-2
size: -
DNA: TGTGCCAGCTCACCTCGGGACAGGGACGGCTACACCTTC
CDR3: CASSPRDRDGYTF

D: -
length: 15
V: TRBV27
J: TRBJ2-4
size: -
DNA: TGTGCCAGCAGCACCCACGGGGCGGCCAAAAACATTCAGTACTTC
CDR3: CASSTHGAAKNIQYF

D: -
length: 14
V: TRBV19
J: TRBJ2-1
size: -
DNA: TGTGCCAGTAGTATCGGTCGGCAGAACAATGAGCAGTTCTTC
CDR3: CASSIGRQNNEQFF

D: TRBD2
length: 16
V: TRBV5-4
J: TRBJ2-3
size: -
DNA: TGTGCCAGCAGCTTGAAGGGTGGACTAGCGTCGCATACGCAGTATTTT
CDR3: CASSLKGGLASHTQYF

D: -
length: 12
V: TRBV6-1
J: TRBJ1-2
size: -
DNA: TGTGCCAGCCGAGAGGTGGACTATGGCTACACCTTC
CDR3: CASREVDYGYTF

D: -
length: 13
V: TRBV29-1
J: TRBJ1-6
size: -
DNA: TGCAGCGCCCAATGGGGTGATAATTCACCCCTCCACTTT
CDR3: CSAQWGDNSPLHF

D: -
length: 14
V: TRBV5-4
J: TRBJ2-7
size: -
DNA: TGTGCCAGCAGCTTGGTTTCAGGCTCCTACGAGCAGTACTTC
CDR3: CASSLVSGSYEQYF

D: -
length: 14
V: TRBV5-4
J: TRBJ2-1
size: -
DNA: TGTGCCAGCACCGTCCTAGGGCCTGCCAATGAGCAGTTCTTC
CDR3: CASTVLGPANEQFF

D: -
length: 13
V: TRBV7-9
J: TRBJ2-4
size: -
DNA: TGTGCCAGCAGCTTAGAGGACGAAAACATTCAGTACTTC
CDR3: CASSLEDENIQYF

D: TRBD1
length: 17
V: TRBV28
J: TRBJ1-1
size: once
DNA: TGTGCCATCCTTTCCGGGACAGGGGTGGGAAGGAACACTGAAGCTTTCTTT
CDR3: CAILSGTGVGRNTEAFF

D: -
length: 17
V: TRBV4-2
J: TRBJ2-3
size: -
DNA: TGTGCCAGCAGCCGTGAGACCAGGCTGTTTGGCACAGATACGCAGTATTTT
CDR3: CASSRETRLFGTDTQYF

D: TRBD2
length: 16
V: TRBV6-5
J: TRBJ2-1
size: -
DNA: TGTGCCAGCAGTTACGGACTAGCGGGGGGGTCGACTGAGCAGTTCTTC
CDR3: CASSYGLAGGSTEQFF

D: -
length: 16
V: TRBV28
J: TRBJ1-6
size: -
DNA: TGTGCCAGCAGCCCAGCCAGTGGGCTATTGGGTTCACCCCTCCACTTT
CDR3: CASSPASGLLGSPLHF

D: -
length: 13
V: TRBV6-5
J: TRBJ2-2
size: -
DNA: TGTGCCAGCGGACGGGCGAACACCGGGGAGCTGTTTTTT
CDR3: CASGRANTGELFF

D: -
length: 15
V: TRBV18
J: TRBJ1-4
size: -
DNA: TGTGCCAGCTCACCAAACGAGGGCTTACAGGAAAAACTGTTTTTT
CDR3: CASSPNEGLQEKLFF

D: TRBD2
length: 14
V: TRBV5-1
J: TRBJ2-5
size: -
DNA: TGCGCCAGCAGCGGTAGCGGGGCACAAGAGACCCAGTACTTC
CDR3: CASSGSGAQETQYF

D: TRBD1
length: 16
V: TRBV11-1
J: TRBJ2-2
size: -
DNA: TGTGCCAGCAGCCCAACGACAGGGACCAACACCGGGGAGCTGTTTTTT
CDR3: CASSPTTGTNTGELFF

D: -
length: 17
V: TRBV28
J: TRBJ2-4
size: -
DNA: TGTGCCAGCAGTTTGGGCGGAGAACCGCTAGCCAAAAACATTCAGTACTTC
CDR3: CASSLGGEPLAKNIQYF

D: TRBD2
length: 16
V: TRBV18
J: TRBJ2-1
size: once
DNA: TGTGCCAGCTCACCATTAGAGACTAGCGGGGGACGTGAGCAGTTCTTC
CDR3: CASSPLETSGGREQFF

D: TRBD1
length: 16
V: TRBV23-1
J: TRBJ2-1
size: -
DNA: TGCGCCAGCAGTCAATCCCGGGACAGGGTCTACAATGAGCAGTTCTTC
CDR3: CASSQSRDRVYNEQFF

D: -
length: 14
V: TRBV5-5
J: TRBJ1-4
size: -
DNA: TGTGCCAGCAGCTTCGGACAGTATAATGAAAAACTGTTTTTT
CDR3: CASSFGQYNEKLFF

D: TRBD1
length: 12
V: TRBV7-3
J: TRBJ2-7
size: -
DNA: TGTGCCAGCCGGACAGGGGGCTACGAGCAGTACTTC
CDR3: CASRTGGYEQYF

D: -
length: 14
V: TRBV6-5
J: TRBJ1-6
size: -
DNA: TGTGCCAGCAGGATGAGCTCCTATAATTCACCCCTCCACTTT
CDR3: CASRMSSYNSPLHF